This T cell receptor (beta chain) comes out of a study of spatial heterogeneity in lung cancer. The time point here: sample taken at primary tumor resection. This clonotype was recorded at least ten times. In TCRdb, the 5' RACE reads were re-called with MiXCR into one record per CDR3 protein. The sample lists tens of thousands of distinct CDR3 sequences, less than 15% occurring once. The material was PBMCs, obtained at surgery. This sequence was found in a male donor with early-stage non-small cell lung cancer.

The CDR3 nucleotides read TGTGCCAGCACCCCCCGATCCGGACAGGGGTATACCGGGGAGCTGTTTTTT. The encoded protein is CASTPRSGQGYTGELFF. The chain joins TRBV11-2 to TRBJ2-2, with 9 bases lining up with TRBD1. CDR3 size: 17 residues. V shed 7 bases, J shed 5 bases, and the junction held 14 bases outside the gene matches. The germline V gene has CDR1 SGHAT and CDR2 FQNNGV.